A selection of T cell receptor beta chains follows, all from one sample in a study of PD-1 blockade in classical Hodgkin lymphoma. Measured with immunoSEQ multiplex PCR; TCRdb has only the in-frame clones, and not every one. The sample holds approximately 25,000 clones, 69% seen once. Here the sequenced sample was peripheral blood mononuclear cells (PBMCs), taken at baseline. These receptors were collected from a human donor with classical Hodgkin lymphoma. Each CDR3 is given with its conserved first and last residue. The order of the fields is D gene, clone size, V gene, J gene, CDR3 DNA, CDR3 protein. The D gene is left open where the match is weak. Part of the rows lack a size; the others show once, few, many or a class for expanded clones.

NA	few	TRBV5-1	TRBJ1-6	TGCGCCAGCAGCTTCCCGGGGGGGGGCCGAGATTCACCCCTCCACTTT	CASSFPGGGRDSPLHF
NA	NA	TRBV13	TRBJ2-2	TGTGCCAGCAGCCCCGGAGAGACAGGATTAACCGGGGAGCTGTTTTTT	CASSPGETGLTGELFF
NA	NA	TRBV6-6	TRBJ1-1	TGTGCCAGCAGTTACTCTCTCGGGGGTGACACTGAAGCTTTCTTT	CASSYSLGGDTEAFF
NA	NA	TRBV7-3	TRBJ2-3	TGTGCCAGCAGCGTCCAGACGGGGGGCACAGATACGCAGTATTTT	CASSVQTGGTDTQYF
NA	few	TRBV4-2	TRBJ2-7	TGTGCCAGCAGCCAACCGGACGGCTACGAGCAGTACTTC	CASSQPDGYEQYF
NA	NA	TRBV28	TRBJ1-1	TGTGCCAGCAGTTTATTTTCGGACAGAGCTTACCACACTGAAGCTTTCTTT	CASSLFSDRAYHTEAFF
NA	NA	TRBV7-8	TRBJ2-1	TGTGCCAGCAGCCCAACTCACGTCAATGAGCAGTTCTTC	CASSPTHVNEQFF
TRBD1	medium-sized	TRBV18	TRBJ1-6	TGTGCCAGCTCACCACTGACAGGACAGGGGGCGCCCAATTCACCCCTCCACTTT	CASSPLTGQGAPNSPLHF
NA	NA	TRBV7-6	TRBJ2-5	TGTGCCAGCAGCTTAGCCGTTACAGGGAGGGGGGAGACCCAGTACTTC	CASSLAVTGRGETQYF
TRBD1	NA	TRBV6-5	TRBJ1-4	TGTGCCAGCAGTTCGCACATGACAGGGTACCTGTTTTTT	CASSSHMTGYLFF
TRBD2	NA	TRBV9	TRBJ2-1	TGTGCCAGCAGCGACGGGGACTACCCTTCCGATGAGCAGTTCTTC	CASSDGDYPSDEQFF
NA	once	TRBV7-2	TRBJ2-7	TGTGCCAGCAGCGATAAGGGCTCCTACGAGCAGTACTTC	CASSDKGSYEQYF
NA	NA	TRBV30	TRBJ1-2	TGTGCCTGGTCCAAGGGGGGGGGCGCGTGGGCCTATGGCTACACCTTC	CAWSKGGGAWAYGYTF
NA	few	TRBV7-8	TRBJ2-7	TGTGCCAGCAGGGGGCAGGGTGTCTACGAGCAGTACTTC	CASRGQGVYEQYF
NA	NA	TRBV6-5	TRBJ1-1	TGTGCCAGCAGTTTTGAGGCCGAGGTTGAAGCTTTCTTT	CASSFEAEVEAFF
NA	NA	TRBV5-1	TRBJ1-2	TGCGCCAGCAGCTTGCAAGGCTATGATTACTCTTACACCTTC	CASSLQGYDYSYTF
NA	NA	TRBV7-6	TRBJ1-3	TGTGCCAGCAGCTTAGTAGAGGCTGGAAACACCATATATTTT	CASSLVEAGNTIYF
NA	NA	TRBV7-2	TRBJ2-1	TGTGCCAGCAGCTTAGAGTTCTCCTACAATGAGCAGTTCTTC	CASSLEFSYNEQFF
TRBD1	NA	TRBV9	TRBJ2-3	TGTGCCAGCAGCGTAGGGACATTGACAGGGGGCACAGATACGCAGTATTTT	CASSVGTLTGGTDTQYF
NA	NA	TRBV9	TRBJ2-3	TGTGCCAGCAGCGTAGAATCAGATACGCAGTATTTT	CASSVESDTQYF
NA	NA	TRBV4-3	TRBJ1-1	TGCGCCAGCAGCCACCAAGGGGGATATGGTGAAGCTTTCTTT	CASSHQGGYGEAFF
TRBD1	NA	TRBV30	TRBJ2-7	TGTGCCTGGAGTAACACAGGGGGCAACGAGCAGTACTTC	CAWSNTGGNEQYF
NA	NA	TRBV7-2	TRBJ2-5	TGTGCCAGCAGCCGTGCGGGGGAGACCCAGTACTTC	CASSRAGETQYF
NA	NA	TRBV15	TRBJ1-2	TGTGCCACCAGCCCCGCGAGCAGGAGGGGCTACACCTTC	CATSPASRRGYTF
NA	NA	TRBV10-3	TRBJ1-1	TGTGCCATCACCGGGCAGGCGAGGGGCACTGAAGCTTTCTTT	CAITGQARGTEAFF
NA	NA	TRBV7-9	TRBJ1-2	TGTGCCAGCAGCTTATTGGCAGGGTTTCTCGATGGCTACACCTTC	CASSLLAGFLDGYTF
NA	NA	TRBV7-9	TRBJ2-6	TGTGCCAGCAGCCCATGGGAGGGACAAACGGGAGGGGCCAACGTCCTGACTTTC	CASSPWEGQTGGANVLTF
TRBD2	NA	TRBV28	TRBJ2-1	TGTGCCAGCAGTCCAAGACTAGCCGGCAATGAGCAGTTCTTC	CASSPRLAGNEQFF
NA	NA	TRBV5-4	TRBJ1-4	TGTGCCAGCACCCTTGAGGGCAGTGGGGCAGAACTGTTTTTT	CASTLEGSGAELFF
NA	NA	TRBV6-5	TRBJ1-2	TGTGCCAGCACCCCAGGGAGAGGGTATGGCTACACCTTC	CASTPGRGYGYTF
NA	NA	TRBV6-5	TRBJ2-5	TGTGCCAGCAGTTATGAGGCGGAAGAGACCCAGTACTTC	CASSYEAEETQYF
NA	NA	TRBV7-9	TRBJ2-2	TGTGCCAGCAGCTTAAAAGTGGGGCGGGACGCCGGGGAGCTGTTTTTT	CASSLKVGRDAGELFF
NA	NA	TRBV5-6	TRBJ1-2	TGTGCCAGCAGCTTAATACGGACCCGGACAGCCTATGGCTACACCTTC	CASSLIRTRTAYGYTF
NA	once	TRBV30	TRBJ1-5	TGTGCCTGGAGTGCAGAGTTTAGCAATCAGCCCCAGCATTTT	CAWSAEFSNQPQHF
TRBD1	few	TRBV4-1	TRBJ2-3	TGCGCCAGCAGCCAAGTGAACCCCAGGACAGGGACGGGCACAGATACGCAGTATTTT	CASSQVNPRTGTGTDTQYF
TRBD2	NA	TRBV6-5	TRBJ2-1	TGTGCCAGCAGTTACGCGGGGGACGTCAAGGAGCAGTTCTTC	CASSYAGDVKEQFF
NA	NA	TRBV14	TRBJ2-5	TGTGCCAGCAGCCAAGATGGTCGGGGGCAGTCCCTACTCCGGGGAGAGACCCAGTACTTC	CASSQDGRGQSLLRGETQYF
TRBD1	NA	TRBV7-9	TRBJ2-2	TGTGCCAGCAGCCTCCTACGCCAGGGGGCCGGGGAGCTGTTTTTT	CASSLLRQGAGELFF
NA	few	TRBV4-3	TRBJ2-5	TGCGCCAGCAGCCAAGAAACCGAGGTGGAGACCCAGTACTTC	CASSQETEVETQYF
NA	NA	TRBV2	TRBJ2-7	TGTGCCAGCAGTGAAGAGGATTCCCAGACCTACGAGCAGTACTTC	CASSEEDSQTYEQYF
TRBD1	NA	TRBV7-9	TRBJ2-7	TGTGCCAGCAGCTTAGTCGGCTCATGGGGACAGGACTACGAGCAGTACTTC	CASSLVGSWGQDYEQYF
NA	NA	TRBV6-5	TRBJ1-1	TGTGCCAGCTTACGGAACACTGAAGCTTTCTTT	CASLRNTEAFF
NA	NA	TRBV10-2	TRBJ2-1	TGCGCCAGCAGTGAGTCGGGGTGGGGGGAGCAGTTCTTC	CASSESGWGEQFF
NA	NA	TRBV27	TRBJ1-4	TGTGCCAGCAGTCCGATCGGATGGACCGATGAAAAACTGTTTTTT	CASSPIGWTDEKLFF
TRBD1	NA	TRBV11-2	TRBJ2-7	TGTGCCAGCAGCCAGGGGGTACAGGTCTTCTACGAGCAGTACTTC	CASSQGVQVFYEQYF
NA	NA	TRBV28	TRBJ1-1	TGTGCCAGCAGACCTACCCCGAACACTGAAGCTTTCTTT	CASRPTPNTEAFF
NA	NA	TRBV6-6	TRBJ1-1	TGTGCCAGCAGTTACCTTCGGGGTACTGAAGCTTTCTTT	CASSYLRGTEAFF